The present entry profiles one T cell receptor (beta chain) with its context. Its antigen is not identified. These data originate in a study of T cell responses to AZD1222 COVID-19 vaccine. General study findings and limits: White British ancestry dominated among donors, who included more females, and clonal diversity was possibly underestimated. Increases in Spike-specific TCR breadth and depth were seen after two AZD1222 doses.

Germline CDR1 LGHNA, CDR2 YNFKEQ. This CDR3 comprises 15 residues. V was trimmed by 6 bases and J by 0 bases, leaving 13 bases between them. Profiling relied on immunoSEQ multiplex PCR, and the TCRdb table lists in-frame clones only, not all of them. This repertoire shows about 92,000 clones, about nine tenths found once; its top ten account for approximately 27%. This clonotype was obtained from an adult in good health. The specimen was peripheral blood, collected on day 0 of AZD1222 vaccination. The chain links TRBV4-2 to TRBJ2-3, with D unclear. This chain's CDR3 is CASRRGAFSTDTQYF. The CDR3 DNA sequence: TGTGCCAGCAGGAGAGGAGCGTTTAGCACAGATACGCAGTATTTT.